The 25 T cell receptor beta chains reported below all come from one sample, sequenced in a study of shared clonotypes between healthy human individuals. Repertoires were generated with immunoSEQ multiplex PCR, while TCRdb's copy carries only in-frame clones and drops some. The sample contains about 480,000 clones, 79% of which appear only once. The sample was PBMCs. The receptor set was obtained from a woman aged 40-49 years in good health. Some clones in this sample may be carry-over from other donors' samples.

V gene TRBV7-8 combines with J gene TRBJ2-7; TRBD1 aligns across 8 bases. The CDR3 length is 15 residues. The germline gives CDR1 SGHVS, CDR2 FQNEAQ. Trimming cost V 1 base and J 3 bases; bases outside gene matches: 5. CDR3 DNA: TGTGCCAGCAGCTTAGGTCAGGGGGCCTTCTACGAGCAGTACTTC. This encodes CASSLGQGAFYEQYF.

About this clone: A much larger clone differs from this one at a single base, so this may be a read error. This chain uses TRBV28 with TRBJ1-1; D call uncertain. Trimming shortened V by 2 bases and J by 10 bases, and 17 bases separated the two germline ends. The CDR3 is 14 residues long. Germline values: CDR1 MDHEN, CDR2 SYDVKM. The CDR3: CASSLPGHGARAFF. CDR3 bases: TGTGCCAGCAGTTTACCGGGTCACGGTGCTAGAGCTTTCTTT.

The chain uses TRBV9 and TRBJ1-1, with 9 bases identical to TRBD1. Germline loops: CDR1 SGDLS, CDR2 YYNGEE. J lost 5 bases, V lost 5 bases, and 4 bases had no gene match. The CDR3 extends over 13 amino acids. This CDR3 reads CASRDRGGTEAFF. CDR3 DNA: TGTGCCAGCAGGGACAGGGGAGGAACTGAAGCTTTCTTT.

This rearrangement joins TRBV18 to TRBJ1-1; D not resolved. The CDR3 extends over 14 amino acids. Germline values: CDR1 KGHSH, CDR2 LQKENI. V was cut by 3 bases and J by 1 base, with 9 bases left in between. CDR3 DNA: TGTGCCAGCTCACCCAAACTAGCGAACACTGAAGCTTTCTTT. This gives the protein CASSPKLANTEAFF.

This clone was seen a handful of times. V and J are TRBV7-3 and TRBJ2-5; no definite D call. V lost 5 bases and J 1 base, leaving 8 bases between the germline ends. Germline CDR1 and CDR2: SGHTA and FQGTGA. The CDR3 has 13 amino acids. This CDR3 reads CASSPNPQETQYF. The CDR3 DNA follows: TGTGCCAGCAGCCCCAACCCCCAAGAGACCCAGTACTTC. The complete variable domain, with remaining parts taken from reference TRBV7-3 and TRBJ2-5, reads GAGVSQTPSNKVTEKGKYVELRCDPISGHTALYWYRQSLGQGPEFLIYFQGTGAADDSGLPNDRFFAVRPEGSVSTLKIQRTERGDSAVYLCASSPNPQETQYFGPGTRLLVL.

The rearrangement uses TRBV15 and TRBJ2-1; D gene ambiguous. CDR1 and CDR2 from the germline V gene are LNHNV and YYDKDF (reference sequence). CDR3 length equals 12 residues. V lost 1 base and J lost 7, with 5 bases in between. CDR3 sequence: CATSRATNEQFF. For the CDR3, the DNA is TGTGCCACCAGCAGAGCGACGAATGAGCAGTTCTTC.

This clone has only one observation. CDR3 amino acids: CASSIRVDGELFF. CDR3 in DNA: TGTGCCAGTAGCATTCGGGTCGACGGGGAGCTGTTTTTT. The V and J genes are TRBV19 and TRBJ2-2; D is uncertain. CDR3 length: 13 amino acids. CDR1 LNHDA and CDR2 SQIVND come from the germline V gene (reference sequence). V was clipped by 6 bases and J by 7 bases, with 12 bases between them.

The V call is TRBV5-1, the J call TRBJ1-4; TRBD1 might be the D (6 bases). The CDR3 covers 14 residues. CDR1 and CDR2 (germline): SGHRS, YFSETQ. Trimming removed 0 bases from V and 6 bases from J, with 9 bases in between. Here the CDR3 reads CASSLGQDYEKLFF. DNA of the CDR3: TGCGCCAGCAGCTTGGGACAGGATTATGAAAAACTGTTTTTT.

V usage is TRBV2 and J usage is TRBJ2-2; D may be TRBD2 (5 bases). This CDR3 spans 13 amino acids. CDR1 and CDR2 from the germline V gene are SNHLY and FYNNEI. V lost 4 bases and J 11 bases, leaving 14 bases between the germline ends. The CDR3 spells CASSVNGIGELFF. In DNA, the CDR3 is TGTGCCAGCAGTGTCAACGGGATCGGTGAGCTGTTTTTT.

The V call is TRBV30, the J call TRBJ2-4; tentatively, D is TRBD1 or TRBD2 (6 bases each). The CDR3 spans 11 residues. With 5 bases removed from V and 8 bases from J, the gap between germline ends came to 10 bases. Germline V gene data show CDR1 as GTSNPN and CDR2 as SVGIG (reference sequence). The CDR3 nucleotides are TGTGCCTGGCGGGGGCTTGACATTCAGTACTTC. Translating it yields CAWRGLDIQYF.

At least ten counts were recorded for this clone. V is TRBV28 and J is TRBJ1-4, with TRBD1 as a possible D gene (6 bases). CDR1 MDHEN and CDR2 SYDVKM come from the germline V gene. V was clipped by 3 bases and J by 0 bases, with 11 bases between them. The CDR3 runs to 16 residues. The CDR3 region is CASSFSGAATNEKLFF. In nucleotides, the CDR3 is TGTGCCAGCAGTTTCTCGGGGGCTGCAACTAATGAAAAACTGTTTTTT.

This clone has only a few counts. V is TRBV6-1 and J is TRBJ2-2, with 7 bases fitting TRBD2. The CDR3 loop spans 14 amino acids. In germline, CDR1 is MNHNS, CDR2 SASEGT. Losses at the gene ends were 6 bases for V and 0 bases for J; bases not matched to a gene: 1. The CDR3, as DNA: TGTGCCAGCAGAGCGGGACCGAACACCGGGGAGCTGTTTTTT. This translates into CASRAGPNTGELFF.

The chain joins TRBV19 to TRBJ1-1, with a tentative D call TRBD1 (5 bases). The germline V gene encodes CDR1 LNHDA and CDR2 SQIVND (reference sequence). This CDR3 comprises 18 residues. V lost 3 bases and J 4 bases, leaving 24 bases between the germline ends. The DNA of the CDR3 is TGTGCCAGTAGTATGTCAGCCTTCGATCGGGGACTCAGCACTGAAGCTTTCTTT. Translating it yields CASSMSAFDRGLSTEAFF.

Only one count was recorded for this clone. The rearrangement links TRBV28 to TRBJ1-1; 8 nucleotides match TRBD1. Germline V gives CDR1 MDHEN, CDR2 SYDVKM. The trim removed 10 bases at V and 0 bases at J, leaving 16 bases unmatched. This CDR3 has 17 residues. The CDR3 DNA sequence: TGTGCCACCCTGCTCTCCGCAGGGGGCACGGTGAACACTGAAGCTTTCTTT. Translating it yields CATLLSAGGTVNTEAFF.

V and J are TRBV5-4 and TRBJ2-1; 11 bases fit TRBD2. V gave up 4 bases and J gave up 2 bases; unmatched junction bases: 8. CDR3 length equals 17 residues. The germline V gene has CDR1 SGHNT and CDR2 YYREEE (reference sequence). The CDR3 DNA reads as TGTGCCAGCAGCCCCACTAGCGGGAGAGGCGCCTACAATGAGCAGTTCTTC. It translates to CASSPTSGRGAYNEQFF.

This sequence joins TRBV29-1 and TRBJ2-3; TRBD2 matches 10 bases. Germline CDR1 reads SQVTM; CDR2 reads ANQGSEA. J was trimmed by 5 bases and V by 7 bases; bases with no gene match: 6. This CDR3 is built from 13 residues. The CDR3 region has the DNA TGCAGCGAAGCCCCTAGCGGGGGAGATACGCAGTATTTT. Its translation is CSEAPSGGDTQYF.

In DNA form, the CDR3 reads TGTGCCAGCAGCTTAGGTCCGGGAGAGCACAATGAGCAGTTCTTC. This encodes CASSLGPGEHNEQFF. The gene calls are TRBV7-9 and TRBJ2-1; D perhaps matches TRBD2 (6 bases). V lost 1 base and J lost 5, with 12 bases in between. From germline, CDR1 is SEHNR and CDR2 FQNEAQ (reference sequence). This CDR3 has 15 residues.

The chain carries TRBV5-1 and TRBJ2-3; the match to TRBD2 covers 8 bases. Losses at the gene ends were 0 bases for V and 1 base for J; bases not matched to a gene: 7. Germline V gives CDR1 SGHRS, CDR2 YFSETQ. CDR3 length: 17 residues. CDR3 residues: CASSLATSGSGTDTQYF. CDR3 in DNA: TGCGCCAGCAGCTTGGCCACGAGCGGGAGCGGCACAGATACGCAGTATTTT.

V gene TRBV19 combines with J gene TRBJ2-4, with D perhaps matching TRBD1 (6 bases). CDR3 length equals 16 residues. The V and J ends lost 0 bases and 3 bases respectively, with 12 bases between them. Germline CDR1 and CDR2: LNHDA and SQIVND (reference sequence). DNA of the CDR3: TGTGCCAGTAGTATAGATAGCACAGGGAACAAAAACATTCAGTACTTC. Translated: CASSIDSTGNKNIQYF.

This rearrangement joins TRBV2 to TRBJ1-4, with a weak D call TRBD1 (6 bases). The CDR3 is made up of 15 amino acids. V lost 5 bases and J lost 8, with 18 bases in between. Germline V lookup: CDR1 SNHLY, CDR2 FYNNEI. The CDR3, as DNA: TGTGCCAGCAGTCTACAGGGATCGGAGCGCGAAAAACTGTTTTTT. Protein product: CASSLQGSEREKLFF.

The chain couples TRBV9 to TRBJ2-5; 16 bases fit TRBD2. CDR1 SGDLS and CDR2 YYNGEE come from the germline V gene. The V gene end was trimmed by 0 bases and the J gene end by 2 bases; junction bases not matched to a gene: 4. This CDR3 region has 18 residues. The CDR3 nucleotides are TGTGCCAGCAGCGTAGAGGGACTAGCGGGAGGGGGGCAAGAGACCCAGTACTTC. Protein: CASSVEGLAGGGQETQYF.

The chain joins TRBV5-1 to TRBJ2-1; 8 bases are shared with TRBD2. Germline CDR1 reads SGHRS; CDR2 reads YFSETQ. The J segment lost 7 bases and the V segment lost 0 bases, leaving 9 bases of the junction unmatched. There are 16 residues in the CDR3. The CDR3 region is CASSLGTSRGWNEQFF. In nucleotides, the CDR3 is TGCGCCAGCAGCTTGGGGACTAGCCGAGGATGGAATGAGCAGTTCTTC.

This clone occurred once. The chain links TRBV7-2 to TRBJ2-1, with 11 bases matching TRBD2. Losses at the gene ends were 1 base for V and 4 bases for J; bases not matched to a gene: 6. The germline CDR1 and CDR2 sequences are SGHTA and FQGNSA. This CDR3 is built from 17 residues. DNA of the CDR3: TGTGCCAGCAGCTTAGGGCGTAGCGGGAGGGGGTACAATGAGCAGTTCTTC. This sequence encodes CASSLGRSGRGYNEQFF.

The chain carries TRBV7-9 and TRBJ2-7; D ambiguous. The length of the CDR3 is 13 residues. V was trimmed by 5 bases and J by 2 bases, leaving 10 bases between them. Germline assignment: CDR1 SEHNR and CDR2 FQNEAQ (reference sequence). For the CDR3, the DNA is TGTGCCAGCAGCATGACTGGTGCCTACGAGCAGTACTTC. Its translation: CASSMTGAYEQYF.

The chain has TRBV18 and TRBJ2-7, with D perhaps given as TRBD1 or TRBD2 (5 bases each). The germline CDR1 and CDR2 sequences are KGHSH and LQKENI. Trimming removed 3 bases from V and 6 bases from J, with 18 bases in between. This CDR3 is built from 15 residues. CDR3 region: CASSPPGRQMGEQYF. The CDR3 bases are TGTGCCAGCTCACCCCCGGGACGGCAGATGGGCGAGCAGTACTTC.